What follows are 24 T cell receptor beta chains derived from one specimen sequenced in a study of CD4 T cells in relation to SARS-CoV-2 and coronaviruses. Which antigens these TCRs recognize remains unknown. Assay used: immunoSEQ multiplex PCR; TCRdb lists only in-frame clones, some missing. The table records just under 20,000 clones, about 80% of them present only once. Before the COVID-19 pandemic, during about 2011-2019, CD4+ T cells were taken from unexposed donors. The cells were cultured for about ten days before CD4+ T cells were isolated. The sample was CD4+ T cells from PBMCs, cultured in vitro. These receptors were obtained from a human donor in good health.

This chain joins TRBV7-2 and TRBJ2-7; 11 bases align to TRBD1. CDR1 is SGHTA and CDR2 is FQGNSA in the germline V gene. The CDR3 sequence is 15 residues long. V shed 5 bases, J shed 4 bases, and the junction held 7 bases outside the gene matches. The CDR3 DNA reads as TGTGCCAGCAGCCTGGCGGACAGGGGGCTTTACGAGCAGTACTTC. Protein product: CASSLADRGLYEQYF.

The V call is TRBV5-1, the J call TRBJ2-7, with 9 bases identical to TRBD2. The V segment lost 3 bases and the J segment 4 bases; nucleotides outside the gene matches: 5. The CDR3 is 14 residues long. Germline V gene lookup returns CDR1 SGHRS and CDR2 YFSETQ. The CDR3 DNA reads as TGCGCCAGCAGCTCGGGACTAGCTTTGTACGAGCAGTACTTC. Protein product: CASSSGLALYEQYF.

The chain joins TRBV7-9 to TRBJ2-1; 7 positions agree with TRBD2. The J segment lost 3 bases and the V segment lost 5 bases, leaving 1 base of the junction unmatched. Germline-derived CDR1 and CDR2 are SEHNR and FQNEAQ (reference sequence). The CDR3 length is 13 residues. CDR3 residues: CASSREVYNEQFF. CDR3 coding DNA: TGTGCCAGCAGCCGGGAGGTCTACAATGAGCAGTTCTTC.

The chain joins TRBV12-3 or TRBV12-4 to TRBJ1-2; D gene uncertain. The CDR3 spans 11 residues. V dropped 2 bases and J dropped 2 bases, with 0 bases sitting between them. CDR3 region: CASSLNYGYTF. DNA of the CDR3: TGTGCCAGCAGTTTAAACTATGGCTACACCTTC.

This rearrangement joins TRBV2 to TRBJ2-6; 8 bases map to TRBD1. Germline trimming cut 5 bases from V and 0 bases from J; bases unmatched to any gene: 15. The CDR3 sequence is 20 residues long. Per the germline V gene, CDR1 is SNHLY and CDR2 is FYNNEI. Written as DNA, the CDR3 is TGTGCCAGCAGTCCCGCGAGGGCAGGGGGCTTTAGCTCTGGGGCCAACGTCCTGACTTTC. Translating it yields CASSPARAGGFSSGANVLTF.

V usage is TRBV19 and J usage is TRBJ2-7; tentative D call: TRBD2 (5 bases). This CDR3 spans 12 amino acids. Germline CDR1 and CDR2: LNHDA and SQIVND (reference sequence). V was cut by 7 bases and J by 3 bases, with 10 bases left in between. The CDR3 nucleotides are TGTGCCAGTAAGGATGACTACTACGAGCAGTACTTC. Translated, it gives CASKDDYYEQYF.

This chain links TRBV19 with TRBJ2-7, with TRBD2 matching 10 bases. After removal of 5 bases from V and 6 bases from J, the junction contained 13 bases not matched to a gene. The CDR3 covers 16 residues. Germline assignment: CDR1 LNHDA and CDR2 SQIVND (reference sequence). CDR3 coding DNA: TGTGCCAGTAGTCAACAACCTAGCGGGAGAATTGTCGAGCAGTACTTC. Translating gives CASSQQPSGRIVEQYF.

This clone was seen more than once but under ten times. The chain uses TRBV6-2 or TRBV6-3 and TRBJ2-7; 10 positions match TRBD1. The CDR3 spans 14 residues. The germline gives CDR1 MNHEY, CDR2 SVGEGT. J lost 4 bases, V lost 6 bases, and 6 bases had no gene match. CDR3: CASSPGQGVYEQYF. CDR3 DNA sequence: TGTGCCAGCAGCCCCGGACAGGGGGTGTACGAGCAGTACTTC.

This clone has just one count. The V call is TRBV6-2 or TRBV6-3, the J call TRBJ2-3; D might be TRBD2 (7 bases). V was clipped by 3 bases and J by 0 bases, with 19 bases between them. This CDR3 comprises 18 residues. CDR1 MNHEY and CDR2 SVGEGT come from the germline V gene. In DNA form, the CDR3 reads TGTGCCAGCAGTTATGTCGGTAGGGGGGGGCTTAGCACAGATACGCAGTATTTT. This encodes CASSYVGRGGLSTDTQYF.

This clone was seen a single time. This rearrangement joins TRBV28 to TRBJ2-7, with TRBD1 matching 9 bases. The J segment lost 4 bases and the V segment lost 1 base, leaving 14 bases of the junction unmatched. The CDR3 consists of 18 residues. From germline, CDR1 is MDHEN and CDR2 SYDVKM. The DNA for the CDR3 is TGTGCCAGCAGTTTATCCCCGCCTCCGACAGGGGGAGGGTACGAGCAGTACTTC. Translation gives CASSLSPPPTGGGYEQYF.

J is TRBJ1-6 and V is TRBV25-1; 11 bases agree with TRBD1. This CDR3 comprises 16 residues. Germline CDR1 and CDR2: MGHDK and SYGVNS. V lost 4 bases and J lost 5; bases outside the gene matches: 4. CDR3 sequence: CASSVGTGGNNSPLHF. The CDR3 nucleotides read TGTGCCAGCAGTGTGGGGACAGGGGGGAATAATTCACCCCTCCACTTT.

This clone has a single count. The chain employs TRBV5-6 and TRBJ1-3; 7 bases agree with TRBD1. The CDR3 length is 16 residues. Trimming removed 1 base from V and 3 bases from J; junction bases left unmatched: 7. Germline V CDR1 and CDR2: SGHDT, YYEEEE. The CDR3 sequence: CASSLLDRVYGNTIYF. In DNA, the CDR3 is TGTGCCAGCAGCTTGCTCGACAGGGTGTATGGAAACACCATATATTTT.

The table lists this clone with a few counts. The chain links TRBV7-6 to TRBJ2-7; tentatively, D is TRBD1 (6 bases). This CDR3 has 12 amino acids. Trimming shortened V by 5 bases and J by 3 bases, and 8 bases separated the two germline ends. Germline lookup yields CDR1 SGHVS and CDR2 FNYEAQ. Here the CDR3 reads CASSTGFYEQYF. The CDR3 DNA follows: TGTGCCAGCAGCACAGGGTTCTACGAGCAGTACTTC.

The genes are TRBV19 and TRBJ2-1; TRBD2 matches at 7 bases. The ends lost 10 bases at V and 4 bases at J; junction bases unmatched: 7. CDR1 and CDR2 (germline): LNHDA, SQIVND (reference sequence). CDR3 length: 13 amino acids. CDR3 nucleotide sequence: TGTGCCACCCGGGGGGACCCTTACAATGAGCAGTTCTTC. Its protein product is CATRGDPYNEQFF.

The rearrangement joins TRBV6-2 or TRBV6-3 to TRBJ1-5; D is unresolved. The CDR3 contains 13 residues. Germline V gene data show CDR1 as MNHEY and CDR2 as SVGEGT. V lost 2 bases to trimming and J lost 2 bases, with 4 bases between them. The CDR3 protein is CASSYLRNQPQHF. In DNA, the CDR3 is TGTGCCAGCAGTTACCTCCGCAATCAGCCCCAGCATTTT.

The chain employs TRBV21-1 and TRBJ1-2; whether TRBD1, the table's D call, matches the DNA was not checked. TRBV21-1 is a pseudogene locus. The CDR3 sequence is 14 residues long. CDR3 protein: CASSKLGTDYGYTF. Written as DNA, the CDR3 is TGTGCCAGCAGCAAGCTCGGGACAGACTATGGCTACACCTTC.

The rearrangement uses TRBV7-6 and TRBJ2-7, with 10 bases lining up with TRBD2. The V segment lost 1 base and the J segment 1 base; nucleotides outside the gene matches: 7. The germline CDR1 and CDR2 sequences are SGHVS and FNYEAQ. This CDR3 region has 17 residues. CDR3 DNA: TGTGCCAGCAGCTTAGGGGGGGGACTAGCGTTTTCCTACGAGCAGTACTTC. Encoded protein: CASSLGGGLAFSYEQYF. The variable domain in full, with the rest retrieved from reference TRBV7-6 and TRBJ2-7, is GAGVSQSPRYKVTKRGQDVALRCDPISGHVSLYWYRQALGQGPEFLTYFNYEAQQDKSGLPNDRFSAERPEGSISTLTIQRTEQRDSAMYRCASSLGGGLAFSYEQYFGPGTRLTVT.

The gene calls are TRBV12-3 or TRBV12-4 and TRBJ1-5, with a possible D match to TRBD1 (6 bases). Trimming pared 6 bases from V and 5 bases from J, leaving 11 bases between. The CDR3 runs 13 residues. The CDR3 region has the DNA TGTGCCAGCAGACAGGGACCCTATCAGCCCCAGCATTTT. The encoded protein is CASRQGPYQPQHF.

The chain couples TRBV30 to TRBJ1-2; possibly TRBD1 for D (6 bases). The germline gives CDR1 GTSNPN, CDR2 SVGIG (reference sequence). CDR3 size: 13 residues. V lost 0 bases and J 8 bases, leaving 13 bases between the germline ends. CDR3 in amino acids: CAWSVQGLDGYTF. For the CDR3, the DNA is TGTGCCTGGAGTGTACAGGGATTAGACGGCTACACCTTC. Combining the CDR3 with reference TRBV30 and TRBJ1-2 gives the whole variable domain SQTIHQWPATLVQPVGSPLSLECTVEGTSNPNLYWYRQAAGRGLQLLFYSVGIGQISSEVPQNLSASRPQDRQFILSSKKLLLSDSGFYLCAWSVQGLDGYTFGSGTRLTVV.

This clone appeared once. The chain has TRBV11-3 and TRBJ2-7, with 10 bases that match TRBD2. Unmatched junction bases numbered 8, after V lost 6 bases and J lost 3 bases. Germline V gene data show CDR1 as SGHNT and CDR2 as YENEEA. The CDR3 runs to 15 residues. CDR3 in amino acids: CASRPSGSVRYEQYF. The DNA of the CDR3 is TGTGCCAGCAGGCCTAGCGGGAGTGTCCGCTACGAGCAGTACTTC.

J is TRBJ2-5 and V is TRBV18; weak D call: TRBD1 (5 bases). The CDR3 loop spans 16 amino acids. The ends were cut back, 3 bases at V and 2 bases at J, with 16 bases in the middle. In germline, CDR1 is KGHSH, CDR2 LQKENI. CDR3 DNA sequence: TGTGCCAGCTCACCGTCAGGGTTGGTCCCACAAGAGACCCAGTACTTC. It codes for CASSPSGLVPQETQYF. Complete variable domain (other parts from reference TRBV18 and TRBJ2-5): NAGVMQNPRHLVRRRGQEARLRCSPMKGHSHVYWYRQLPEEGLKFMVYLQKENIIDESGMPKERFSAEFPKEGPSILRIQQVVRGDSAAYFCASSPSGLVPQETQYFGPGTRLLVL.

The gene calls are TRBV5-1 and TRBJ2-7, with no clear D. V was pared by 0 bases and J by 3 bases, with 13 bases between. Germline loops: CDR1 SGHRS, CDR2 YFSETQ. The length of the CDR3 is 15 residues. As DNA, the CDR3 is TGCGCCAGCAGCTTGGGCAGTCAGAATGTCTACGAGCAGTACTTC. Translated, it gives CASSLGSQNVYEQYF.

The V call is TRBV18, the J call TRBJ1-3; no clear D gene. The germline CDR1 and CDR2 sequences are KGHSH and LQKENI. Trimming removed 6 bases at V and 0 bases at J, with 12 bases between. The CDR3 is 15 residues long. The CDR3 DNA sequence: TGTGCCAGCTCCCCCATGTTGAGCTCTGGAAACACCATATATTTT. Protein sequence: CASSPMLSSGNTIYF.

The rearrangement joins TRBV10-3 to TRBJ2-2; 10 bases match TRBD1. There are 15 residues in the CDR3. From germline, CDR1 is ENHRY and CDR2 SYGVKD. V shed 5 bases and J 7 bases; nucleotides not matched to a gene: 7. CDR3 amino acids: CAISPRDRGIGELFF. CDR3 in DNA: TGTGCCATCAGTCCCCGGGACAGGGGTATCGGGGAGCTGTTTTTT.